A selection of T cell receptor beta chains follows, all from one sample in a study of cytomegalovirus exposure and HLA in healthy donors. Using immunoSEQ multiplex PCR, the repertoire was profiled, and TCRdb retains in-frame clones only, with some absent. The table shows tens of thousands of clones, with 78% occurring only once. Sample: PBMCs. The receptor set was obtained from a man aged 40-55 years in good health and CMV-seronegative. Both conserved end residues are part of each CDR3. The D gene is left open where the match is weak. Size tells how often a clone was seen (once, few, many) or the class of an expanded clone, and some rows leave it out.

J: TRBJ2-7; D: TRBD2; V: TRBV27; size: NA; CDR3: CASSLRGRGYEQYF; DNA: TGTGCCAGCAGTTTACGTGGGAGGGGATACGAGCAGTACTTC
J: TRBJ1-1; D: NA; V: TRBV6-1; size: NA; CDR3: CASGSLVRGTEAFF; DNA: TGTGCCAGCGGGAGTCTTGTCAGGGGCACTGAAGCTTTCTTT
J: TRBJ2-2; D: NA; V: TRBV19; size: few; CDR3: CASSTGDTGELFF; DNA: TGTGCCAGTAGTACAGGGGACACCGGGGAGCTGTTTTTT
J: TRBJ2-1; D: NA; V: TRBV18; size: once; CDR3: CASSPRTFDNEQFF; DNA: TGTGCCAGCTCACCCCGGACTTTCGACAATGAGCAGTTCTTC
J: TRBJ1-5; D: NA; V: TRBV9; size: NA; CDR3: CASSPLGQDGQPQHF; DNA: TGTGCCAGCAGCCCACTAGGGCAGGACGGCCAGCCCCAGCATTTT
J: TRBJ2-1; D: TRBD1; V: TRBV11-1; size: few; CDR3: CASSLTGASSYNEQFF; DNA: TGTGCCAGCAGCTTAACAGGGGCGAGCTCCTACAATGAGCAGTTCTTC
J: TRBJ2-3; D: TRBD1; V: TRBV19; size: NA; CDR3: CASSILTRGPGTDTQYF; DNA: TGTGCCAGTAGTATTCTCACCAGGGGGCCCGGCACAGATACGCAGTATTTT
J: TRBJ2-7; D: TRBD1; V: TRBV4-2; size: NA; CDR3: CASSQGDRQGFSYEQYF; DNA: TGTGCCAGCAGCCAAGGGGATCGACAGGGCTTTTCCTACGAGCAGTACTTC
J: TRBJ2-7; D: TRBD2; V: TRBV5-1; size: NA; CDR3: CASSRSGSSYEQYF; DNA: TGCGCCAGCAGCCGTAGCGGGAGTAGTTACGAGCAGTACTTC
J: TRBJ1-2; D: TRBD1; V: TRBV7-9; size: once; CDR3: CASRGRDRVDGYTF; DNA: TGTGCCAGCAGGGGACGGGACAGGGTCGATGGCTACACCTTC
J: TRBJ1-1; D: NA; V: TRBV6-5; size: NA; CDR3: CASGHGTEAFF; DNA: TGTGCCAGCGGACATGGCACTGAAGCTTTCTTT
J: TRBJ2-7; D: NA; V: TRBV11-1; size: NA; CDR3: CASTNPGLLGKYEQYF; DNA: TGTGCCAGCACCAACCCGGGACTCCTGGGCAAGTACGAGCAGTACTTC
J: TRBJ1-4; D: NA; V: TRBV6-5; size: NA; CDR3: CASSYSMAGYPEKLFF; DNA: TGTGCCAGCAGTTACTCGATGGCAGGGTACCCTGAAAAACTGTTTTTT
J: TRBJ2-1; D: TRBD2; V: TRBV7-8; size: NA; CDR3: CASSLAYRREGRLGYNEQFF; DNA: TGTGCCAGCAGCTTAGCCTACAGGCGGGAGGGCCGATTGGGCTACAATGAGCAGTTCTTC